The 12 T cell receptor beta chains below all came from one sample that was sequenced in a study of spatial heterogeneity in lung cancer. Time point in this sample: blood at routine non-recurrence follow-up after resection. TCRs were sequenced from unsorted whole RNA of tumor, nontumor lung or PBMC. A single record per CDR3 protein comes from TCRdb applying MiXCR to the 5' RACE reads. This sample has 51,000 or so distinct CDR3 sequences, with about 7.4% found just once. Sequenced here: PBMCs, sampled at follow-up. The receptors come from a female donor with early-stage non-small cell lung cancer.

This clonotype was observed at least ten times. The V and J genes are TRBV4-2 and TRBJ2-4; 13 bases fit TRBD2. The CDR3 is 19 residues long. Germline assignment: CDR1 LGHNA and CDR2 YNFKEQ. The junction had 6 bases not matched to a gene; V was cut back by 1 base and J by 0 bases. CDR3 nucleotides: TGTGCCAGCAGCCAAGGACTAGCGGGGGGTTCTATAGCCAAAAACATTCAGTACTTC. Translated, it gives CASSQGLAGGSIAKNIQYF.

At least ten counts were recorded for this clonotype. The chain employs TRBV29-1 and TRBJ1-4; 7 nucleotides match TRBD1. The CDR3 runs 14 residues. The J segment lost 1 base and the V segment lost 5 bases, leaving 4 bases of the junction unmatched. Germline lookup yields CDR1 SQVTM and CDR2 ANQGSEA. The DNA of the CDR3 is TGCAGCGTTAAGGGGGCCAAAACTAATGAAAAACTGTTTTTT. Its translation is CSVKGAKTNEKLFF.

This clonotype turned up a few times. V usage is TRBV5-1 and J usage is TRBJ1-5, with 10 bases identical to TRBD1. CDR3 length: 15 residues. V trimming: 4 bases; J trimming: 5 bases; junction bases outside the gene matches: 6. CDR1 SGHRS and CDR2 YFSETQ come from the germline V gene. The CDR3 protein is CASSPGTGVYQPQHF. In DNA, the CDR3 is TGCGCCAGCAGCCCGGGGACAGGGGTTTATCAGCCCCAGCATTTT.

This clonotype has at least ten counts. The CDR3 DNA reads TGCAGTGCTCTAGTGGGGGGACACCAAGAGACCCAGTACTTC. This encodes CSALVGGHQETQYF. The chain combines TRBV20-1 with TRBJ2-5; possible D gene TRBD2, 6 bases. The CDR3 spans 14 residues. Per the germline V gene, CDR1 is DFQATT and CDR2 is SNEGSKA (reference sequence). The V and J ends lost 5 bases and 0 bases respectively, with 13 bases between them.

This chain connects TRBV7-3 to TRBJ2-1; D is possibly TRBD2 (7 bases). V shed 6 bases and J shed 5 bases, with 14 bases lying between them. The CDR3 runs 14 residues. Germline V gene lookup returns CDR1 SGHTA and CDR2 FQGTGA. The CDR3 sequence is CASSPGGPDNEQFF. CDR3 DNA: TGTGCCAGCAGTCCGGGGGGCCCCGACAATGAGCAGTTCTTC. The full variable domain, completed using reference TRBV7-3 and TRBJ2-1, is GAGVSQTPSNKVTEKGKYVELRCDPISGHTALYWYRQSLGQGPEFLIYFQGTGAADDSGLPNDRFFAVRPEGSVSTLKIQRTERGDSAVYLCASSPGGPDNEQFFGPGTRLTVL.

In this sample, this clonotype turned up a few times. The chain couples TRBV29-1 to TRBJ1-1; possible D gene TRBD1, 5 bases. The CDR3 consists of 15 residues. The V end was cut by 4 bases, the J end by 0 bases, with 15 bases between. The germline V gene has CDR1 SQVTM and CDR2 ANQGSEA. The CDR3 bases are TGCAGCGTTGCGGGCAGGGATGGCATGAACACTGAAGCTTTCTTT. Translation gives CSVAGRDGMNTEAFF.

This clonotype was recorded a few times. The rearrangement joins TRBV11-1 to TRBJ2-7; 9 bases line up with TRBD1. The CDR3 is 16 residues long. V shed 4 bases, J shed 2 bases, and the junction held 9 bases outside the gene matches. Germline V gene sequence: CDR1 SGHAT, CDR2 FQDESV (reference sequence). CDR3 nucleotides: TGTGCCAGCAGCTCCCCCGGGACAGGGAGGACCTACGAGCAGTACTTC. Residues: CASSSPGTGRTYEQYF.

This clonotype occurred many times. The rearrangement uses TRBV4-1 and TRBJ2-1, with D possibly called TRBD1 or TRBD2 (5 bases each). Germline V gives CDR1 MGHRA, CDR2 YSYEKL. This CDR3 is 12 amino acids long. Trimming took off 0 bases at V and 14 bases at J, with 11 bases between the two ends. The CDR3 protein is CASSQDEGWEFF. In DNA form, the CDR3 reads TGCGCCAGCAGCCAAGACGAGGGGTGGGAGTTCTTC.

At least ten counts were recorded for this clonotype. The rearrangement uses TRBV20-1 and TRBJ2-7; D is ambiguous. The V gene lost 0 bases and the J gene lost 2 bases, with 11 bases spanning the gap. The CDR3 extends over 14 amino acids. CDR1 is DFQATT, CDR2 SNEGSKA, per germline (reference sequence). CDR3 region: CSARDKDRPYEQYF. DNA for the CDR3: TGCAGTGCTAGAGATAAGGACCGCCCCTACGAGCAGTACTTC.

The rearrangement uses TRBV6-2 or TRBV6-3 and TRBJ2-7, with 7 bases that match TRBD1. The CDR3 extends over 15 amino acids. Germline V gene data show CDR1 as MNHEY and CDR2 as SVGEGT. V was clipped by 5 bases and J by 5 bases; unmatched bases: 12. CDR3 in DNA: TGTGCCAGCAGTGACGTAGACAGGGCAAGAGACGAGCAGTACTTC. Encoded protein: CASSDVDRARDEQYF.

This clonotype was counted ten times or more. The chain employs TRBV11-3 and TRBJ2-5, with D possibly being TRBD1 (5 bases). Trimming took 5 bases from V and 2 from J, leaving 9 bases between them. Germline CDR1 and CDR2: SGHNT and YENEEA. The CDR3 has 13 amino acids. CDR3 sequence (DNA): TGTGCCAGCAGCCTGGGGCTTCAAGAGACCCAGTACTTC. Amino acid sequence: CASSLGLQETQYF.

At least ten counts were recorded for this clonotype. The chain carries TRBV2 and TRBJ1-1; D is uncertain. The CDR3 has 13 residues. Looked up from germline, CDR1 is SNHLY and CDR2 is FYNNEI. V was trimmed by 6 bases and J by 2 bases, leaving 10 bases between them. The CDR3 protein is CASRREVNTEAFF. Written as DNA, the CDR3 is TGTGCCAGCAGACGGGAGGTAAACACTGAAGCTTTCTTT.